The next 18 T cell receptor beta chains were all read from a single sample in a study of T cell repertoires in cytomegalovirus infection. TCRdb processed the reads anew with MiXCR; each CDR3 protein has one entry. The sample has about 490,000 distinct CDR3 sequences, approximately 25% seen once. The sample was PBMCs. Receptor source: a human donor in good health (CMV status not recorded). Some clones in this sample may be carry-over from other donors' samples.

V is TRBV11-2 and J is TRBJ2-5; TRBD2 agrees at 13 bases. Germline CDR1 and CDR2: SGHAT and FQNNGV. Losses at the gene ends were 8 bases for V and 4 bases for J; bases not matched to a gene: 7. The CDR3 has 15 residues. The CDR3 nucleotides are TGTGCCAGCGGAGGACTAGCGGGAGTAGGAGAGACCCAGTACTTC. Protein: CASGGLAGVGETQYF.

This clonotype was found many times. The chain has TRBV28 and TRBJ2-2; TRBD1 matches at 7 bases. Trimming removed 3 bases from V and 0 bases from J; junction bases left unmatched: 10. The CDR3 is made up of 18 amino acids. Germline V CDR1 and CDR2: MDHEN, SYDVKM. The CDR3, as DNA: TGTGCCAGCAGTTTTCGACAGGGACGCTACGCGAACACCGGGGAGCTGTTTTTT. Amino acid sequence: CASSFRQGRYANTGELFF.

This clonotype was observed a handful of times. The CDR3 loop reads CATRRRVGELFF. CDR3 nucleotide sequence: TGTGCCACCAGACGAAGGGTCGGGGAGCTGTTTTTT. The gene calls are TRBV15 and TRBJ2-2; the D is unclear. The V gene lost 6 bases and the J gene lost 7 bases, with 9 bases spanning the gap. The CDR3 covers 12 residues. The germline gives CDR1 LNHNV, CDR2 YYDKDF (reference sequence).

This clonotype was counted a few times. The rearrangement links TRBV11-2 to TRBJ2-5; D remains unclear. V was shortened by 6 bases and J by 5 bases, with 22 bases between the two germline ends. Per germline, CDR1 SGHAT and CDR2 FQNNGV. The CDR3 extends over 16 amino acids. CDR3 DNA: TGTGCCAGCAGAGTGTTATTTGCCGGCTCCAGGGAGACCCAGTACTTC. It translates to CASRVLFAGSRETQYF.

The V call is TRBV28, the J call TRBJ1-5, with D uncertain. Deletions cut 7 bases from V and 4 bases from J, with 29 bases between. The CDR3 totals 19 residues. Germline V gene data show CDR1 as MDHEN and CDR2 as SYDVKM. The CDR3 nucleotides are TGTGCCAGCACCCTCAGTTTTGGTTTTCGCGAGTTGGGTAATCAGCCCCAGCATTTT. Protein product: CASTLSFGFRELGNQPQHF.

This clonotype was picked up a small number of times. V gene TRBV6-1 combines with J gene TRBJ2-5, with a weak D call TRBD2 (6 bases). Per the germline V gene, CDR1 is MNHNS and CDR2 is SASEGT. The CDR3 consists of 15 residues. V was trimmed by 5 bases and J by 7 bases, leaving 20 bases between them. CDR3 amino acids: CASSYGLALGGTQYF. DNA of the CDR3: TGTGCCAGCAGTTATGGGTTAGCCTTGGGGGGGACCCAGTACTTC.

This clonotype has a handful of counts. The V call is TRBV7-2, the J call TRBJ1-2; D unresolved. With 4 bases removed from V and 8 bases from J, the gap between germline ends came to 14 bases. The germline CDR1 and CDR2 sequences are SGHTA and FQGNSA. The CDR3 has 13 residues. In nucleotides, the CDR3 is TGTGCCAGCAGCTCGGACCGGCCTTTGGGCTACACCTTC. Encoded protein: CASSSDRPLGYTF.

For the CDR3, the DNA is TGCGCCAGCCGGGAGGCCCCGAACACCGGGGAGCTGTTTTTT. It is translated as CASREAPNTGELFF. V gene TRBV5-1 combines with J gene TRBJ2-2, with 7 nucleotides matching TRBD2. Trimming took 7 bases from V and 0 from J; bases not matched to a gene: 3. Germline CDR1 reads SGHRS; CDR2 reads YFSETQ. The CDR3 spans 14 residues.

This clonotype was counted a few times. The J gene is TRBJ1-2, the V gene TRBV24-1, with D possibly TRBD1 on 6 matching bases. The V end was cut by 5 bases, the J end by 5 bases, with 14 bases between. CDR1 and CDR2 from the germline V gene are KGHDR and SFDVKD. This CDR3 is built from 14 residues. CDR3 sequence (DNA): TGTGCCACCAGTGCGGGGGCCTCGCGGTATGGCTACACCTTC. This translates into CATSAGASRYGYTF.

This chain uses TRBV30 with TRBJ1-6; D is unclear. The V and J ends lost 5 bases and 12 bases respectively, with 14 bases between them. CDR3 length: 12 amino acids. From germline, CDR1 is GTSNPN and CDR2 SVGIG (reference sequence). This CDR3 reads CAWFPNGGPLHF. CDR3 DNA sequence: TGTGCCTGGTTCCCGAACGGCGGACCCCTCCACTTT.

The J gene is TRBJ1-1, the V gene TRBV12-3 or TRBV12-4; D might be TRBD1 (6 bases). Trimming removed 3 bases from V and 4 bases from J, with 12 bases in between. The length of the CDR3 is 14 residues. The DNA for the CDR3 is TGTGCCAGCAGTTTGGGGGCGAGGCGCACTGAAGCTTTCTTT. Amino acids: CASSLGARRTEAFF.

CDR3 in DNA: TGTGCCAGCAGCTTAGGGGCAAACGAGCAGTACTTC. Translated, it gives CASSLGANEQYF. The rearrangement links TRBV7-9 to TRBJ2-7, with D uncertain. V was shortened by 1 base and J by 5 bases, with 6 bases between the two germline ends. This CDR3 spans 12 amino acids. Germline V gene data show CDR1 as SEHNR and CDR2 as FQNEAQ (reference sequence).

In its sample, this clonotype was seen a few times. This rearrangement joins TRBV28 to TRBJ2-7; 12 positions match TRBD1. Germline V CDR1 and CDR2: MDHEN, SYDVKM. V shed 2 bases, J shed 2 bases, and the junction held 10 bases outside the gene matches. The CDR3 contains 18 residues. Here the CDR3 reads CASSLQGTGGPRAYEQYF. The CDR3 region has the DNA TGTGCCAGCAGTTTACAAGGGACAGGGGGCCCCCGAGCCTACGAGCAGTACTTC.

This clonotype came up many times. The V and J genes are TRBV7-2 and TRBJ1-5; no clear D gene. Trimming removed 3 bases at V and 11 bases at J, with 23 bases between. This CDR3 is built from 16 residues. Germline CDR1 SGHTA, CDR2 FQGNSA. In DNA, the CDR3 is TGTGCCAGCAGCTTGTACGGGATCGCTCCTTATGAGGCCCAGCATTTT. Encoded protein: CASSLYGIAPYEAQHF.

This clonotype was counted between two and nine times. The chain recombines TRBV12-3 or TRBV12-4 with TRBJ2-4; possibly TRBD2 for D (5 bases). CDR3 length equals 11 residues. V lost 8 bases, J lost 8 bases, and 10 bases lay in between. CDR3 coding DNA: TGTGCCAGCGGCCCCGGGGACATTCAGTACTTC. It is translated as CASGPGDIQYF.

This clonotype was counted between two and nine times. The CDR3 loop is CASSSQKREYNEQYV. The CDR3 DNA is TGTGCCAGCAGCTCACAAAAGCGGGAATATAACGAGCAGTACGTC. This sequence joins TRBV5-6 and TRBJ2-7, with 7 bases aligning to TRBD2. Per the germline V gene, CDR1 is SGHDT and CDR2 is YYEEEE. There are 15 residues in the CDR3. After removal of 3 bases from V and 5 bases from J, the junction contained 11 bases not matched to a gene.

The chain recombines TRBV28 with TRBJ1-5; D may be TRBD1 (5 bases). This CDR3 region has 14 residues. The V end lost 5 bases, the J end lost 6 bases, and 14 bases lay between the germline ends. In germline, CDR1 is MDHEN, CDR2 SYDVKM. Here the CDR3 DNA reads TGTGCCAGCAGTAGCAGTGGGGGAGGTCAGCCCCAGCATTTT. This codes for CASSSSGGGQPQHF.

This clonotype came up many times. The V call is TRBV7-2, the J call TRBJ2-3; the match to TRBD2 covers 9 bases. CDR3 size: 19 residues. Germline values: CDR1 SGHTA, CDR2 FQGNSA. J gave up 6 bases and V 2 bases, and 18 bases lay outside the gene matches. The CDR3: CASSLSPSGWREGPDTQYF. DNA of the CDR3: TGTGCCAGCAGCTTATCACCCTCGGGCTGGCGGGAGGGCCCCGATACGCAGTATTTT.